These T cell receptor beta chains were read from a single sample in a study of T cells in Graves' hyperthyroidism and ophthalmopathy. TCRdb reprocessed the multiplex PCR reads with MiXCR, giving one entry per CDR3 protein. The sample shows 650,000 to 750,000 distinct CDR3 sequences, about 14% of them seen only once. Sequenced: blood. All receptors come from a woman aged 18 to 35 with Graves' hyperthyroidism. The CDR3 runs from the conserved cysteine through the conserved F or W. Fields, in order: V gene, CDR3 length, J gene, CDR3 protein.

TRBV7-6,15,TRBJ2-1,CASSSPYGRSNEQFF
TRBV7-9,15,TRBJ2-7,CASSLSGTSSYEQYF
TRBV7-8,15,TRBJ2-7,CASSFWGQGKGEQYF
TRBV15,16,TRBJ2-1,CATSTAPRGAYNEQFF
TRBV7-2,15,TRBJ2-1,CASSLVRSSYNEQFF
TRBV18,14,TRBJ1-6,CASSSDSHNSPLHF
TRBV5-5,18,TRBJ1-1,CASSLALQGGAKNTEAFF
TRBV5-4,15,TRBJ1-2,CASSLVRGQGAGYTF
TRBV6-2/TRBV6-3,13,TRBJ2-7,CASRTSAPYEQYF
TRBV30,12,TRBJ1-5,CALRWGDQPQHF
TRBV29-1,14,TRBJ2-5,CSAGTGGVVETQYF
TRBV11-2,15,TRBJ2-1,CASSQYGAGGNEQFF
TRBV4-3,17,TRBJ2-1,CASRGVSGGNSYNEQFF
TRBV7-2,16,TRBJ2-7,CASSLYGVGAPYEQYF
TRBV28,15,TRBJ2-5,CASSWEPGNQETQYF
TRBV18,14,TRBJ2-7,CASSPDRTTYEQYF
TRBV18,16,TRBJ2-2,CASSPPQGADTGELFF
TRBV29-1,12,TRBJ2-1,CSVERAYNEQFF
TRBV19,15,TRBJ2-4,CASSIWGALENIQYF
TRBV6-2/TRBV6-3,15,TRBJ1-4,CASSYSAGTNEKLFF
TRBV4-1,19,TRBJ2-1,CASSQDHGASVVAHNEQFF
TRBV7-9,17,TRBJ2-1,CASSLLEEGRANNEQFF
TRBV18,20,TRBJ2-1,CASSAGTSGRAESSYNEQFF
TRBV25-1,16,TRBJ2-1,CASSDLAGDTYNEQFF
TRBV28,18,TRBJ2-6,CASSLGGRGRAGANVLTF
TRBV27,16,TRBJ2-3,CASRPGLAGGTDTQYF
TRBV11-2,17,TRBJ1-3,CASSRRQGAFSGNTIYF
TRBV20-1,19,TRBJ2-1,CSARTSGTSGNLWNNEQFF
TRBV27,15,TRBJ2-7,CASSTTAGGSYEQYF
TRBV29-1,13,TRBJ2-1,CSGLTSGYNEQFF
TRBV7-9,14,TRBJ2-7,CASSLEQGYAEQYF
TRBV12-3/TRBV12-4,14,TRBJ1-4,CASSPQGDGEKLFF
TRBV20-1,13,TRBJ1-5,CSASGDREQPQHF
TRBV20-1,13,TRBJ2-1,CSAHSSRADFQFF
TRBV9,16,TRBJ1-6,CASSAWTAGVYSPLHF
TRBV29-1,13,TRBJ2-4,CSVQGTTKNIQYF
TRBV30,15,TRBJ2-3,CAWSGLALSTDTQYF
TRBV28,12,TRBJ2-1,CASSRTSTEQFF
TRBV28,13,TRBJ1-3,CASSLDRRNTIYF
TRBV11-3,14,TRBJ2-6,CAIADRAGANVLTF
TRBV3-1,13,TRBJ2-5,CASISLGQETQYF
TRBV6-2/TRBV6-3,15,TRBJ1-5,CASSYRGERDQPQHF
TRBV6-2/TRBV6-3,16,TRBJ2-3,CASSRITGTKTDTQYF
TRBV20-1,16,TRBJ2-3,CSARDSPEAGTDTQYF
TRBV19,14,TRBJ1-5,CASSMGQNNQPQHF